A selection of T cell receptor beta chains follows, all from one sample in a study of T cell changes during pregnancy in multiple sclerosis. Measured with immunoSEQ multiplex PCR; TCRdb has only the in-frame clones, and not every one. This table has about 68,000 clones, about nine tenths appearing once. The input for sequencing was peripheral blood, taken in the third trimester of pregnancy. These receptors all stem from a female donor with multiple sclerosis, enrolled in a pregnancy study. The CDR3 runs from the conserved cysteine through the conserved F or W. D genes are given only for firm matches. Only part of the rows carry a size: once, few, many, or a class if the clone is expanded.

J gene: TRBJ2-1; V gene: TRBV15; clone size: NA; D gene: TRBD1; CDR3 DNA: TGTGCCACCAGCAGAGATCCAGGGACAGGGGGCAATGAGCAGTTCTTC; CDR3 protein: CATSRDPGTGGNEQFF
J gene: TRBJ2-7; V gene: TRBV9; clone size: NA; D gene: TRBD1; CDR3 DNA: TGTGCCAGCAGCGTAGGACAGGGGGGGTACGAGCAGTACTTC; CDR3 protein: CASSVGQGGYEQYF
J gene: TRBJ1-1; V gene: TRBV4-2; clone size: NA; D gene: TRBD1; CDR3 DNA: TGTGCCAGCAGCCAATCACAGGGACAGGTATTCACTGAAGCTTTCTTT; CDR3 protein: CASSQSQGQVFTEAFF
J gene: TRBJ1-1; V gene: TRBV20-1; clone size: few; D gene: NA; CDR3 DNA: TGCAGGACAGACAGAAACACTGAAGCTTTCTTT; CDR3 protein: CRTDRNTEAFF
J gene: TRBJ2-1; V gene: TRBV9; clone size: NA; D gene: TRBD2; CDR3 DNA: TGTGCCAGCAGCGTAGGCAGCGGGGGGAGTGAGCAGTTCTTC; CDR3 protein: CASSVGSGGSEQFF
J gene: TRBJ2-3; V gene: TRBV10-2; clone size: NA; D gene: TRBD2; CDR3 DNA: TGCGCCAGCACTTGGCGGGGGGAGGCAGATACGCAGTATTTT; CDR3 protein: CASTWRGEADTQYF
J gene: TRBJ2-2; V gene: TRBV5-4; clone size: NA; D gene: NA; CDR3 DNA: TGTGCCAGCAGCTTGGAACGGGTCACCGGGGAGCTGTTTTTT; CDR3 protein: CASSLERVTGELFF
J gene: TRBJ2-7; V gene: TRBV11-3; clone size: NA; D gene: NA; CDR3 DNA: TGTGCCAGCAGCTTCGCGGGGACCTACGAGCAGTACTTC; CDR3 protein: CASSFAGTYEQYF
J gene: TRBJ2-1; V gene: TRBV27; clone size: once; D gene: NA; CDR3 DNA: TGTGCCAGCAGTCCCCAAGCCTACTCCTACAATGAGCAGTTCTTC; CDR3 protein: CASSPQAYSYNEQFF
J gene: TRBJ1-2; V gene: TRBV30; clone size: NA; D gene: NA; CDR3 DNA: TGTGCCTGGAGTGTAATAAGTGGCAGGGGAGCCCTCTTC; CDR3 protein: CAWSVISGRGALF
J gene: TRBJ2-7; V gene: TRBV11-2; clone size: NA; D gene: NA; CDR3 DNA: TGTGCCAGCAGGGAGGGCCTCTCCTACGAGCAGTACTTC; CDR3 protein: CASREGLSYEQYF
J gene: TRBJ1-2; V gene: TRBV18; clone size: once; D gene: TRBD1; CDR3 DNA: TGTGCCAGCTCATCGACAGGGCTCTATGGCTACACCTTC; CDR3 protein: CASSSTGLYGYTF
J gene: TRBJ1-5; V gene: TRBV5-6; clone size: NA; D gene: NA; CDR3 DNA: TGTGCCAGCAGCTCCCAGGGGAATCAGCCCCAGCATTTT; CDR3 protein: CASSSQGNQPQHF
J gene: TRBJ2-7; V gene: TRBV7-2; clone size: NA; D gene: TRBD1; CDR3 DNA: TGTGCCAGCAGACAAGGACAGGGGGGGACCTACGAGCAGTACTTC; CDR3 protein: CASRQGQGGTYEQYF
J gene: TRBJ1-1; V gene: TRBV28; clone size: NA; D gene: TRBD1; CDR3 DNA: TGTGCCAGCAGTAGGGACAGGGGACCGGTGAACACTGAAGCTTTCTTT; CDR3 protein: CASSRDRGPVNTEAFF
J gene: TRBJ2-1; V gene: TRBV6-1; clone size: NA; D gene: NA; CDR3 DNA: TGTGCCAGCAGTGAAGGATGGGCCACTGAGCAGTTCTTC; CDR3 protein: CASSEGWATEQFF
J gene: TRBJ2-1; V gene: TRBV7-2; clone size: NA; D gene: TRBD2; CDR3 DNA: TGTGCCAGCGGGAGGGGAAGAAATGAGCAGTTCTTC; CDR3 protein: CASGRGRNEQFF
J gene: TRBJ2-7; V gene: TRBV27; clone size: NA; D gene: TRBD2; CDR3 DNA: TGTGCCAGCAGGGCCGGGACGCTAGCGGCCTACGAGCAGTACTTC; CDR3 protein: CASRAGTLAAYEQYF
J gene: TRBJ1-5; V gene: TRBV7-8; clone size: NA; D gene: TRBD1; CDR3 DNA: TGTGCCAGCAGCCAGGGGGCGCAGAGTCAGCCCCAGCATTTT; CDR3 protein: CASSQGAQSQPQHF
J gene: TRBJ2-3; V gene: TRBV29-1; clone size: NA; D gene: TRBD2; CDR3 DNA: TGCAGCGGGGGGGGGACAGATACGCAGTATTTT; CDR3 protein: CSGGGTDTQYF
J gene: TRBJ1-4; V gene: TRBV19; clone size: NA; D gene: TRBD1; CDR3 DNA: TGTGCCAGTAGTATTTCCGGGACAGGGTATGAAAAACTGTTTTTT; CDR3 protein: CASSISGTGYEKLFF
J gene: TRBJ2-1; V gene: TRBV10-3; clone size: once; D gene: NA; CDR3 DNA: TGTGCCATCAGTGTTGGCCCAACCAGTAATGAGCAGTTCTTC; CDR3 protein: CAISVGPTSNEQFF